The rows below give T cell receptor beta chains drawn from one sample of a study of CD8 T cells in Susac syndrome. TCRdb processed the immunoSEQ multiplex PCR reads anew with MiXCR; each CDR3 protein has one entry. The data hold just under 150,000 distinct CDR3 sequences, with 94% observed a single time. Sequencing input: CD4+ T cells from PBMCs. These receptors came from a human donor in good health. CDR3s leave out the opening cysteine and the closing phenylalanine or tryptophan.

J,V,CDR3
TRBJ2-3,TRBV6-6,ATQPGGQGAEDTQY
TRBJ2-1,TRBV30,AWSPWGGNEQF
TRBJ1-5,TRBV19,ASSIGGQPQH
TRBJ2-1,TRBV28,ASSFRTEQF
TRBJ2-7,TRBV10-2,ASRGGQGTYEQY
TRBJ2-7,TRBV28,ASSLRHTPYEQY
TRBJ1-2,TRBV27,ASSRRRADYGYT
TRBJ2-6,TRBV5-4,ASSRQGSGANVLT
TRBJ2-5,TRBV4-2,ASSQETGLETQY
TRBJ2-7,TRBV5-1,ASSLTTASSYEQY
TRBJ2-7,TRBV28,ASTPPMGTSSYEQY
TRBJ2-7,TRBV19,ASSPHLVRGSYEQY
TRBJ1-1,TRBV5-4,ASSPVPGRSTEAF
TRBJ2-1,TRBV3-1,ASSPGGSYNEQF
TRBJ2-5,TRBV20-1,SARFEETQY
TRBJ2-3,TRBV5-6,ASSLGRKGWDTQY
TRBJ2-6,TRBV6-4,ASSDGDPGANVLT
TRBJ2-1,TRBV5-4,ASSSTNYNEQF
TRBJ2-1,TRBV29-1,SARLAGSGNEQF
TRBJ2-6,TRBV20-1,SARSGRSSGANVLT
TRBJ1-1,TRBV15,ATSRDLVGGSGTEAF
TRBJ1-5,TRBV28,ASSRRAYPAPQH
TRBJ1-2,TRBV29-1,SVEVRGAPGGYT
TRBJ2-2,TRBV7-9,ASSLTGTFAGELF
TRBJ2-3,TRBV18,ASSPPGVTDTQY
TRBJ1-4,TRBV30,AWTKDRNEKLF
TRBJ2-3,TRBV4-2,ASSQDRSGGGTDTQY
TRBJ2-2,TRBV5-1,ASREGGPTGELF
TRBJ1-5,TRBV5-4,ASSLRGVDQPQH
TRBJ1-1,TRBV14,ASQGAGLDTEAF
TRBJ2-7,TRBV5-8,ASSLPGTGTYEQY
TRBJ2-1,TRBV3-1,ASSREDGGYSYNEQF
TRBJ2-5,TRBV10-3,AISGQDRGETQY
TRBJ1-2,TRBV11-2,ASSVSGKLFINYGYT
TRBJ2-1,TRBV29-1,SVEVGQGRDEQF
TRBJ2-3,TRBV20-1,SALRTWDPGGDTQY
TRBJ2-1,TRBV10-3,AISDSGGFVQF
TRBJ2-7,TRBV12-3/TRBV12-4,ASSLSSGGAYEQY
TRBJ2-7,TRBV12-3/TRBV12-4,ASTRGDKDEQY
TRBJ1-1,TRBV29-1,SVDGSTEAF